This is a list of T cell receptor beta chains from one sample in a study of a mutant IDH1 vaccine in newly diagnosed glioma. Which antigens these TCRs recognize remains unknown. The method was immunoSEQ multiplex PCR; TCRdb's version includes in-frame clones alone and lacks a portion of them. The top ten hold 3% to 3.5% of the sample, which has nearly 55,000 clones, around 81% seen once. The sample here was PBMCs, taken from a glioma patient whose treatment included an IDH1 peptide vaccine. The receptor source for this set is a man in his thirties or forties with glioma. The CDR3 runs from the conserved cysteine through the conserved F or W. The D gene is left open where the match is weak. Some rows mark clone size as missing; the rest say once, few, many or name a class of expanded clone.

J,V,size,length,D,CDR3,DNA
TRBJ1-1,TRBV5-4,NA,14,TRBD1,CASSGGQGGAEAFF,TGTGCCAGCAGCGGAGGACAGGGAGGGGCTGAAGCTTTCTTT
TRBJ2-7,TRBV27,NA,15,TRBD1,CASSSPATGAYEQYF,TGTGCCAGCAGTTCACCTGCGACAGGGGCCTACGAGCAGTACTTC
TRBJ1-4,TRBV13,once,17,NA,CASSPGPTFATNEKLFF,TGTGCCAGCAGCCCGGGCCCGACGTTTGCAACTAATGAAAAACTGTTTTTT
TRBJ2-7,TRBV19,NA,15,NA,CASSIFLAGTYEQYF,TGTGCCAGTAGTATATTCTTGGCAGGGACATACGAGCAGTACTTC
TRBJ1-2,TRBV6-1,NA,14,TRBD1,CASIRGPTNYGYTF,TGTGCCAGCATTAGGGGGCCGACTAACTATGGCTACACCTTC
TRBJ1-3,TRBV7-9,NA,15,NA,CASSLGSHSGNTIYF,TGTGCCAGCAGCTTAGGTAGTCACTCTGGAAACACCATATATTTT
TRBJ1-1,TRBV10-3,NA,14,NA,CAIRDGPEGTEAFF,TGTGCCATCAGGGACGGACCCGAGGGCACTGAAGCTTTCTTT
TRBJ1-2,TRBV13,NA,14,NA,CASNRGGEDYGYTF,TGTGCCAGCAACCGGGGGGGAGAGGACTATGGCTACACCTTC
TRBJ2-3,TRBV6-5,NA,14,NA,CASSYLAAAATQYF,TGTGCCAGCAGTTACCTCGCCGCTGCCGCTACGCAGTATTTT
TRBJ2-7,TRBV29-1,NA,15,NA,CSVDGTVDNSYEQYF,TGCAGCGTTGATGGGACGGTAGACAACTCCTACGAGCAGTACTTC
TRBJ1-3,TRBV7-9,few,14,NA,CASSPRGPGNTIYF,TGTGCCAGCAGCCCCCGGGGCCCTGGAAACACCATATATTTT
TRBJ2-7,TRBV11-2,NA,14,NA,CASSLPWGTYEQYF,TGTGCCAGCAGCCTGCCCTGGGGGACCTACGAGCAGTACTTC
TRBJ1-5,TRBV28,NA,16,NA,CASSWEGGRIGQPQHF,TGTGCCAGCAGTTGGGAGGGGGGTAGGATCGGTCAGCCCCAGCATTTT
TRBJ1-1,TRBV7-9,NA,13,NA,CASSSIPHTEAFF,TGTGCCAGCAGCTCAATACCGCACACTGAAGCTTTCTTT
TRBJ1-2,TRBV5-1,NA,13,NA,CASSLGQNYGYTF,TGCGCCAGCAGCTTAGGACAGAACTATGGCTACACCTTC
TRBJ2-5,TRBV7-9,NA,14,TRBD1,CASSWRQGVETQYF,TGTGCCAGCAGCTGGAGACAGGGAGTTGAGACCCAGTACTTC
TRBJ2-3,TRBV15,NA,14,NA,CATSRDGYTDTQYF,TGTGCCACCAGCAGAGATGGTTACACAGATACGCAGTATTTT
TRBJ1-2,TRBV28,NA,16,TRBD1,CATYLWTGDRNYGYTF,TGTGCCACCTACCTCTGGACAGGGGACCGTAACTATGGCTACACCTTC
TRBJ1-2,TRBV27,NA,12,NA,CASSFSGKGYTF,TGTGCCAGCAGTTTTTCTGGGAAGGGCTACACCTTC
TRBJ2-5,TRBV19,NA,13,NA,CASTRSGQETQYF,TGTGCCAGTACCCGGTCGGGCCAAGAGACCCAGTACTTC
TRBJ1-6,TRBV5-1,NA,18,TRBD1,CASSLRPGQDNYNSPLHF,TGCGCCAGCAGCTTAAGACCGGGACAGGACAACTATAATTCACCCCTCCACTTT
TRBJ1-1,TRBV7-8,NA,17,TRBD1,CASSSHRGGTANTEAFF,TGTGCCAGCAGCTCCCACAGGGGAGGGACGGCGAACACTGAAGCTTTCTTT
TRBJ2-5,TRBV27,NA,15,NA,CASSSRGLVTETQYF,TGTGCCAGCAGTTCCAGGGGTTTGGTCACAGAGACCCAGTACTTC
TRBJ2-4,TRBV6-6,NA,13,NA,CASREIAKNIQYF,TGTGCCAGCAGGGAGATAGCCAAAAACATTCAGTATTTC
TRBJ1-1,TRBV5-6,few,13,NA,CASSTRADRLAFF,TGTGCCAGCAGCACACGGGCAGATCGGCTAGCTTTCTTT
TRBJ1-1,TRBV5-1,NA,12,NA,CASSLVGARAFF,TGCGCCAGCAGCTTGGTGGGGGCTCGGGCTTTCTTT
TRBJ2-5,TRBV29-1,NA,12,NA,CSVADGQETQYF,TGCAGCGTTGCGGACGGTCAAGAGACCCAGTACTTC
TRBJ2-7,TRBV6-6,NA,16,NA,CASSSAGLEIYYEQYF,TGTGCCAGCAGTTCGGCGGGGTTAGAGATTTACTACGAGCAGTACTTC
TRBJ2-1,TRBV5-6,NA,17,TRBD1,CASSPDRGPSSYNEQFF,TGTGCCAGCAGCCCCGACAGGGGTCCTAGCTCCTACAATGAGCAGTTCTTC
TRBJ1-2,TRBV7-6,NA,14,NA,CASSPAPDSYGYTF,TGTGCCAGCAGCCCCGCCCCGGACAGCTATGGCTACACCTTC
TRBJ2-1,TRBV9,NA,12,NA,CASNQVQGKQFF,TGTGCCAGCAACCAGGTCCAGGGTAAGCAGTTCTTC
TRBJ2-5,TRBV11-3,once,12,NA,CASSDKGGTQYF,TGTGCCAGCAGCGACAAGGGCGGGACCCAGTACTTC
TRBJ1-1,TRBV5-1,NA,16,NA,CASSQDADSLNTEAFF,TGCGCCAGCAGCCAAGATGCCGACAGCCTGAACACTGAAGCTTTCTTT
TRBJ2-5,TRBV11-3,NA,16,NA,CASSLDGSRQQETQYF,TGTGCCAGCAGCTTAGACGGGTCGCGACAACAAGAGACCCAGTACTTC
TRBJ2-4,TRBV28,NA,16,TRBD1,CASSPGAGTGINIQYF,TGTGCCAGCAGTCCGGGAGCCGGGACAGGGATAAACATTCAGTACTTC
TRBJ1-5,TRBV2,NA,14,NA,CASMRDGSNQPQHF,TGTGCCAGCATGAGGGACGGTTCAAATCAGCCCCAGCATTTT
TRBJ2-7,TRBV2,NA,11,NA,CASSFTGEQYF,TGTGCCAGCAGTTTTACAGGGGAGCAGTACTTC
TRBJ2-6,TRBV10-3,NA,16,NA,CAIRPSQGGGANVLTF,TGTGCCATCAGACCTTCCCAGGGAGGTGGGGCCAACGTCCTGACTTTC
TRBJ1-5,TRBV19,NA,19,NA,CASSIDASAGVYSNQPQHF,TGTGCCAGTAGTATAGACGCTTCGGCAGGCGTTTATAGCAATCAGCCCCAGCATTTT
TRBJ2-3,TRBV5-1,NA,14,NA,CASSSVGGADTQYF,TGCGCCAGCAGTTCGGTGGGAGGCGCAGATACGCAGTATTTT
TRBJ1-3,TRBV7-2,once,15,TRBD1,CASSVQGASGNTIYF,TGTGCCAGCAGCGTACAGGGGGCCAGTGGAAACACCATATATTTT
TRBJ1-2,TRBV27,NA,14,TRBD1,CASRGGQGLRGYTF,TGTGCCAGCAGAGGGGGACAGGGGCTTCGTGGCTACACCTTC
TRBJ2-1,TRBV29-1,once,15,TRBD1,CSAKRDRVKYNEQFF,TGCAGCGCAAAAAGGGACAGGGTTAAATACAATGAGCAGTTCTTC
TRBJ1-3,TRBV6-5,NA,15,NA,CASSYLGRTGNTIYF,TGTGCCAGCAGTTACCTAGGTCGGACTGGAAACACCATATATTTT
TRBJ2-7,TRBV6-6,NA,15,TRBD2,CASSYSGGGSYEQYF,TGTGCCAGCAGTTACTCGGGCGGGGGCTCCTACGAGCAGTACTTC
TRBJ2-1,TRBV6-4,NA,15,TRBD2,CASSSSGGAFFEQFF,TGTGCCAGCAGCTCTAGCGGGGGGGCCTTCTTTGAGCAGTTCTTC
TRBJ2-5,TRBV13,NA,11,NA,CASSLSETQYF,TGTGCCAGCAGCTTATCGGAGACCCAGTACTTC
TRBJ2-1,TRBV6-1,NA,17,TRBD2,CASSAFTSGRILGEQFF,TGTGCCAGCAGTGCCTTCACTAGCGGGAGGATTCTCGGTGAGCAGTTCTTC
TRBJ1-2,TRBV2,NA,14,TRBD1,CASSWDSTHYGYTF,TGTGCCAGCAGCTGGGACAGTACTCACTATGGCTACACCTTC
TRBJ1-1,TRBV28,few,12,TRBD1,CASSTRQGKAFF,TGTGCCAGCAGTACCCGACAGGGTAAAGCTTTCTTT
TRBJ1-4,TRBV6-1,once,14,NA,CASSDLGANEKLLF,TGTGCCAGCAGTGACCTGGGGGCTAATGAAAAACTGCTTTTT
TRBJ2-2,TRBV7-9,NA,15,NA,CASSAGTANTGELFF,TGTGCCAGCAGCGCAGGGACTGCGAACACCGGGGAGCTGTTTTTT
TRBJ2-7,TRBV18,NA,16,NA,CASSPQEGAMAYEQYF,TGTGCCAGCTCACCACAGGAGGGAGCGATGGCCTACGAGCAGTACTTC